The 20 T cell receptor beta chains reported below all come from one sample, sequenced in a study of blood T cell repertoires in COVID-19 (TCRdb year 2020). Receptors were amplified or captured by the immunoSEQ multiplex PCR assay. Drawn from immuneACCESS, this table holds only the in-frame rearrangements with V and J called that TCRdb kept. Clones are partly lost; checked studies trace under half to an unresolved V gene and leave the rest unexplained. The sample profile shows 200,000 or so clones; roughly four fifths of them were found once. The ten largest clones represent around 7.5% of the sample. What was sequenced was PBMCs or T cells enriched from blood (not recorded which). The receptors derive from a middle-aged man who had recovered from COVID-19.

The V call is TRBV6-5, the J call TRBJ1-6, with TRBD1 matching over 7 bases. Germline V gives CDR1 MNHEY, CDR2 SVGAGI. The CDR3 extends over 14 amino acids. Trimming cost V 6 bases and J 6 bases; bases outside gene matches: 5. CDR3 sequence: CASRIDRANSPLHF. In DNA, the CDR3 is TGTGCCAGCAGAATAGACAGGGCTAATTCACCCCTCCACTTT.

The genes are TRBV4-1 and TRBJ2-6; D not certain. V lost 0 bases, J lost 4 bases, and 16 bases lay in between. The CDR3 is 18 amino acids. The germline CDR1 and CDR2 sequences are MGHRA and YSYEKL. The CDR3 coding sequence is TGCGCCAGCAGCCAAGATGGCAGGCAGGATGGCGGGGCCAACGTCCTGACTTTC. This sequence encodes CASSQDGRQDGGANVLTF.

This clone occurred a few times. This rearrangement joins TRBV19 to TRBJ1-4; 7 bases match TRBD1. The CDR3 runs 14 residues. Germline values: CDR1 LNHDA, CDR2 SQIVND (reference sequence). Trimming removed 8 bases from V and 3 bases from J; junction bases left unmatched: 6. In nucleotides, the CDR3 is TGTGCCAGTCACCACAGGGGAGCTAATGAAAAACTGTTTTTT. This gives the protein CASHHRGANEKLFF.

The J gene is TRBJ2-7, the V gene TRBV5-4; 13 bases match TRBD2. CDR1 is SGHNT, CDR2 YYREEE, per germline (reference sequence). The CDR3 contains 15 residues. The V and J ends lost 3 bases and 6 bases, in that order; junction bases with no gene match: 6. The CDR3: CASSSGLAGASEQYF. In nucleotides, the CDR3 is TGTGCCAGCAGCTCAGGACTAGCGGGGGCTAGCGAGCAGTACTTC.

CDR3: CASRPSGGRSYNEQFF. CDR3 coding DNA: TGCGCCAGCAGACCAAGCGGGGGGCGCTCCTACAATGAGCAGTTCTTC. J is TRBJ2-1 and V is TRBV5-1; 9 bases align to TRBD2. The germline gives CDR1 SGHRS, CDR2 YFSETQ. The CDR3 totals 16 residues. Trimming cost V 5 bases and J 0 bases; bases outside gene matches: 6.

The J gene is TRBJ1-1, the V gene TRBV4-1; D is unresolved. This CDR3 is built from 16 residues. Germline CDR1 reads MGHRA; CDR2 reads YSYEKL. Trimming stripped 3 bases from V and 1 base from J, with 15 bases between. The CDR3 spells CASSHRFGVGNTEAFF. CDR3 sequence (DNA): TGCGCCAGCAGCCACCGGTTCGGGGTTGGGAACACTGAAGCTTTCTTT.

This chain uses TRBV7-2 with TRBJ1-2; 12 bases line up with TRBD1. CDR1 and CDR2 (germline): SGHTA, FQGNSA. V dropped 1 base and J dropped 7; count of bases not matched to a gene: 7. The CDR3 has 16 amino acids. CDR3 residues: CASSLVGGTGGSGYTF. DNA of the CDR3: TGTGCCAGCAGCTTAGTCGGAGGGACAGGGGGCTCTGGCTACACCTTC.

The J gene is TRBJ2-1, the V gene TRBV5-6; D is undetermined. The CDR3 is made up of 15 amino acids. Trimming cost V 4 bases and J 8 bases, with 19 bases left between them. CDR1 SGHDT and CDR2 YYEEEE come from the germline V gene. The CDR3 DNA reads TGTGCCAGCAGCCCCCACCCCGTGAGTCGCGATGAGCAGTTCTTC. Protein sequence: CASSPHPVSRDEQFF.

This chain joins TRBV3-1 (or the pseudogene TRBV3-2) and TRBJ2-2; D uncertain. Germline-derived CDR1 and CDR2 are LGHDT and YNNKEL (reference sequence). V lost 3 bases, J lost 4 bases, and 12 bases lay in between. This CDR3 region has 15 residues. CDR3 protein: CASSQGLGSTGELFF. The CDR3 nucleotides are TGTGCCAGCAGCCAGGGTCTAGGAAGCACCGGGGAGCTGTTTTTT.

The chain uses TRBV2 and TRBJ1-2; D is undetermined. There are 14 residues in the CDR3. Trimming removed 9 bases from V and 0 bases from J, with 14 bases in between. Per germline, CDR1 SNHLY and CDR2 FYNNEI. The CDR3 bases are TGTGCCAGTACAACCAGAAGAACTAACTATGGCTACACCTTC. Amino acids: CASTTRRTNYGYTF.

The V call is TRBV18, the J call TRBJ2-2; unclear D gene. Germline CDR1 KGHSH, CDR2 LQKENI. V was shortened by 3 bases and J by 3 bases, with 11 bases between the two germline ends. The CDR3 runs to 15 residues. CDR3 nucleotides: TGTGCCAGCTCACCCCTCCTTTCAGACACCGGGGAGCTGTTTTTT. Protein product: CASSPLLSDTGELFF.

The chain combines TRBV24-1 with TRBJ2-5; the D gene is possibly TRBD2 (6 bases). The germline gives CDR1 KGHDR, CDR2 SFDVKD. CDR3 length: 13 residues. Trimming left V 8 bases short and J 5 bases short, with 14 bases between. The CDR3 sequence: CATKEGGGETQYF. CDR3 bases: TGTGCCACCAAGGAGGGAGGTGGTGAGACCCAGTACTTC.

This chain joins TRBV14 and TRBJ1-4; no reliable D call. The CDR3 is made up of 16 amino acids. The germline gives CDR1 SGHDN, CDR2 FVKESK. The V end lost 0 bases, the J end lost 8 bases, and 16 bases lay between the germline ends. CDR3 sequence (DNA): TGTGCCAGCAGCCAAGAGTTCATCCGGGAAAGGGAAAAACTGTTTTTT. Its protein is CASSQEFIREREKLFF.

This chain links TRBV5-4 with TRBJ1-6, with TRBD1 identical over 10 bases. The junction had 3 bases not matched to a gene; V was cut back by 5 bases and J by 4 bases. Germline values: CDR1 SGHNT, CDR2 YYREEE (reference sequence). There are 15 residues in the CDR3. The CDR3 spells CASRDRGNYNSPLHF. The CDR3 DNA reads TGTGCCAGCAGGGACAGGGGGAATTATAATTCACCCCTCCACTTT.

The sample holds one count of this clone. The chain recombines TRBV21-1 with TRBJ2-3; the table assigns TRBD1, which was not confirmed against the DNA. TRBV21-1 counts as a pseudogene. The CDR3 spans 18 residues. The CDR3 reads CASSERLRTVGYTDTQYF. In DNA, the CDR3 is TGTGCCAGCAGCGAAAGGCTAAGGACAGTGGGTTACACAGATACGCAGTATTTT.

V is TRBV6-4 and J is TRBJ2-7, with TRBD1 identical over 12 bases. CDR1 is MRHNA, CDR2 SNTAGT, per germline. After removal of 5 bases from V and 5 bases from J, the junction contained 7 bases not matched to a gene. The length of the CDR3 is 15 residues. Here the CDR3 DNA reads TGTGCCAGCAGTAAAACCGGGACAGGGGGCGACGAGCAGTACTTC. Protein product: CASSKTGTGGDEQYF.

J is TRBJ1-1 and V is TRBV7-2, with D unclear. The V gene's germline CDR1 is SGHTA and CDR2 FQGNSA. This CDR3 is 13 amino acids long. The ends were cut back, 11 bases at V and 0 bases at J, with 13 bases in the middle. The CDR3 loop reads CAEEGDMNTEAFF. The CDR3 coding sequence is TGTGCCGAGGAGGGAGATATGAACACTGAAGCTTTCTTT.

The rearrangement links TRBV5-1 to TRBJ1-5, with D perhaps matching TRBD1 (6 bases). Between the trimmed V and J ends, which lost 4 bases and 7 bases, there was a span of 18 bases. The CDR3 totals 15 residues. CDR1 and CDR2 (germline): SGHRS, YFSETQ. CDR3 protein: CASSPEGGRGQPQHF. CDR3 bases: TGCGCCAGCAGCCCCGAGGGGGGGCGGGGGCAGCCCCAGCATTTT.

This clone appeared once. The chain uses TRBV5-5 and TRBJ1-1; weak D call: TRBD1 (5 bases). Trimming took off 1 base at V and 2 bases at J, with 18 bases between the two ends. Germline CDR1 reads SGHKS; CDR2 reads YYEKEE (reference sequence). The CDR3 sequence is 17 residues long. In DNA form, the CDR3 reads TGTGCCAGCAGCTTGCTGTGGACAACCAGTAGAAACACTGAAGCTTTCTTT. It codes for CASSLLWTTSRNTEAFF.

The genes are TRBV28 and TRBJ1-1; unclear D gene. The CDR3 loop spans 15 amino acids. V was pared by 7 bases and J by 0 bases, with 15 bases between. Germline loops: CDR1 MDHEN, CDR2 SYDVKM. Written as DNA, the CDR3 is TGTGCCAGCATACCAGGTGACCCTTTGAACACTGAAGCTTTCTTT. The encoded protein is CASIPGDPLNTEAFF.